A single T cell receptor (beta chain) is shown here with its context. This sample was included in a study of OX40 agonist ivuxolimab in advanced cancers. Study overall: Of mixed ages from about 23 to 85 and averaging roughly 60 years, the group was roughly 85% male.

Repertoires were generated with immunoSEQ multiplex PCR, while TCRdb's copy carries only in-frame clones and drops some. This table has about 93,000 clones, about 88% appearing once. CDR1 and CDR2 from the germline V gene are ENHRY and SYGVKD. V gave up 1 base and J gave up 12 bases, with 13 bases separating them. There are 13 residues in the CDR3. This specimen was CD4+ or CD8+ T cells sorted from blood, taken in a trial of the OX40 agonist ivuxolimab. The sequence came from an adult with an advanced solid tumor such as melanoma, head and neck, liver or kidney cancer. The chain combines TRBV10-3 with TRBJ2-1; the D is unclear. Here the CDR3 reads CAISELSRYWQFF. The CDR3 bases are TGTGCCATCAGTGAGTTATCTAGGTATTGGCAGTTCTTC.